This TCR beta chain was obtained from a study of cytomegalovirus exposure and HLA in healthy donors (dated by TCRdb to between 2016 and 2019). Looking at the study overall: An earlier analysis of some 620 of the donors reported 276 Gb of sequence data and some 110 million unique TCR beta sequences obtained from about 170 million T cells. The study aimed to test whether signatures of past pathogen exposure could be identified by cataloging public T cell receptors. Among the roughly 400 genotyped donors, more than 70% belonged to the genetic ancestry cluster associated with self-reported Caucasian donors. To decide whether each TCR beta V gene segment behaved as functional or pseudogenic, an earlier analysis of 587 of the donors relied on high-throughput TCR beta sequencing. Besides the first cohort of around 670 subjects, a separate validation cohort made up of 120 different subjects was used. Class I and class II HLA loci were covered by the typing at four-digit resolution. A later genetic analysis took genome-wide SNP genotypes for about 55% of the roughly 670 donors and used that subset as a discovery cohort. To predict cytomegalovirus infection status, the study combined high-throughput TCR immunosequencing, statistical association of individual TCRs with disease status, and machine learning. Roughly 320 gigabases of sequencing data and around 88 million unique TCR sequences made up an early release that covered 500 to 700 HLA-typed donors. Four or five DR-DQ haplotypes were handled as single units for association and clustering, since linkage in the cohort was strong. Alongside the repertoire data, information on donor age, sex, ethnicity and CMV serostatus was compiled. In the later analysis, no new phenotypic data were used to find candidate immune exposures; instead, reliance was placed on TCR beta sequences and their occurrence across donors. In a later analysis, previously published TCR beta repertoires from fewer than 750 donors were re-analyzed and high-resolution HLA genotyping was added so that TCR occurrence patterns could be studied. The number of donors typed differed by locus, with 629-630 for A, B, C, DRB1 and DQB1, approximately 500 for DQA1, 600 to 610 for DPA1, and over 400 for DPB1. All discovery cohort repertoires had been generated on a single sequencing platform. The study profiled the T cell repertoires of fewer than 850 subjects by immunosequencing and related them to cytomegalovirus serostatus. Among about 370 genotyped donors of the cohort, an average of approximately 240,000 unique TCR beta nucleotide sequences was sequenced per donor, of which roughly 17% were non-productive.

CDR1 is given as SGHNT and CDR2 as YYREEE, both from the germline V gene (reference sequence). V loses 3 bases at its end and J loses 2 bases; junction bases beyond the gene matches: 14. From cysteine to phenylalanine, the CDR3 is 19 amino acids long. Just CDR3 DNA is preserved here, 57 bases in frame from base 1. The cohort consisted of approximately 690 healthy bone marrow donors. At the time of sampling, every cohort member was nominally healthy, though immune exposures that went unrecorded were likely present. The donor was CMV seropositive and belonged to the group of 250 to 300 seropositive cohort members. Every donor gave a peripheral blood sample, and the peripheral blood mononuclear cells from that sample were used for TCR beta sequencing. Genomic DNA extraction from the blood cell samples was performed with the Qiagen DNeasy Blood Extraction Kit. Worth noting for this clone: What antigen it recognizes has not been identified. Base qualities are missing; no much larger clone stands one base away.

The library was obtained by the immunoSEQ multiplex PCR assay. The multiplex PCR relied on a mix of 60 forward primers for TCR Vbeta segments and 13 reverse primers for TCR Jbeta segments. The CDR3 region of rearranged TCR beta genes was amplified from genomic DNA by a multiplex PCR assay. Amplified TCR beta libraries were sequenced as 87-base-pair reads on the Illumina HiSeq System. The authors' pipeline ran thus. Across the roughly 670 repertoires, a later analysis counted 75 million to 90 million unique TCR beta chains, approximately 12 million of which were shared by at least two donors. Raw reads were error-corrected and collapsed into unique sequences by a nearest-neighbor algorithm in which closely related sequences were merged to remove PCR and sequencing errors. V, D and J gene segments were assigned by aligning CDR3 sequences to IMGT reference sequences. For a sequence to be retained, a match of at least six nucleotides was required to both a V gene segment and a J gene segment. A rearrangement was called productive if the CDR3 had no stop codons and remained in frame with V and J, and every other rearrangement was called non-productive. Following IMGT convention, CDR3 was defined as the stretch from the second conserved V-encoded cysteine to the conserved J-encoded phenylalanine. The earlier analysis of a few hundred of the donors excluded any sequence lacking an unambiguous match to a single V gene segment. In an earlier analysis of some 590 of the donors, a V segment was called functional when productive rearrangements were above 56.7%, and segregating when the standard deviation between donors exceeded 5%. To diagnose cytomegalovirus status from the catalog of TCR beta chain sequences, a statistical classification framework was built. V and J gene assignment, in a later analysis, came from comparing TCR nucleotide sequences with IMGT/GENE-DB human TR gene sequences. A later analysis assigned CDR3 sequences and most-parsimonious VDJ recombination scenarios with the TCRdist pipeline. In a later analysis, each TCR beta chain was defined by its CDR3 amino acid sequence together with its V-gene family, and reads lacking a unique V-gene family were excluded. As a way to deal with suspected cross-contamination and a sequencing artifact, a later analysis dropped under 600 nucleotide sequences that were highly shared and had low generation probability. For each public chain, a later analysis derived a clonal expansion index from normalized ranks of inferred template counts within each repertoire. A later analysis computed generation probabilities with a VDJ recombination model fitted to out-of-frame rearrangements, and checked the results against IGoR. In a later analysis, TCR-TCR, TCR-HLA and TCR-CMV co-occurrence was scored with hypergeometric tests, and a repertoire-size bias correction was applied to TCR pairs. In a later analysis, false discovery rates were estimated by permuting HLA or CMV assignments 20 times. In a later analysis, co-occurring TCRs were grouped using DBSCAN, with TCRdist sequence similarity added in when clustering inside HLA-allele-positive subsets. For co-occurrence clustering, repertoires with fewer than 30,000 or more than 120,000 public chains were excluded, along with five repertoires with anomalous nucleotide sharing. This immuneACCESS table, as held by TCRdb, lists in-frame sequences with V and J called but not all clones. Of the missing ones, under half trace to an unresolved V gene in checked studies; the others have no known cause. V, J and clone size are those of that table, while D and trimming were read from the DNA. This sample gives about 220,000 clones in total; more than 75% of them show up just once. The top ten clonotypes cover around 5.7% of the sample.

Summary of the overall study and its limitations: Some IMGT-functional V segments, including TRBV6-2 and TRBV6-3, could not be told apart with the 87-base-pair reads, so those segments were excluded. The only immune exposure information available for the cohort was CMV serostatus. In a later genetic analysis, fewer N-insertions in productive TCRs were reported among donors in an Asian-associated ancestry cluster than the roughly 700-donor mean. A further reported finding was that TCR beta sequences accurately predicted the HLA-A and HLA-B alleles for most subjects in the first cohort. Three of the identified cytomegalovirus-associated TCR beta chains were confirmed in vitro to be specific for cytomegalovirus antigens. The presence/absence analyses assumed that sequencing depth was roughly uniform across donors, and that assumption may not be true. A later analysis found that HLA-associated TCR beta chains were more clonally expanded and had lower generation probabilities than equally common non-associated chains. In a later analysis, most CMV-associated TCR beta chains were found to appear HLA-restricted, with HLA associations seemingly driven largely by CMV exposure. Most TCR sequences were seen in very few donors, while some public TCRs were found in many individuals. A cluster of highly shared sequence variants was judged likely to represent a technical artifact of the sequencing pipeline. Linkage disequilibrium might explain the correlated functional status among segregating V segments, but an unknown experimental factor could not be ruled out. Several of the top co-occurrence clusters appeared to be linked to parvovirus B19, influenza, CMV and Epstein-Barr virus, according to a later analysis. When HLA alleles, especially DR and DQ, strongly co-occurred, attributing TCR associations to individual alleles was difficult. It was suggested by the authors that the approach could potentially be generalized to other disease states and immunological phenotypes. In a later analysis, 16,951 TCR beta sequences were associated with specific HLA alleles at a false discovery rate of 0.05. The classifier was reported to diagnose cytomegalovirus status with high specificity and sensitivity in both the original and validation cohorts. Because HLA typing was unavailable for some donors at each locus, only the typed subset was used in association tests. The study listed 150 to 200 TCR beta chains as associated with cytomegalovirus. V-gene and J-gene trimming of TCR beta chains was associated with a missense DCLRE1C variant in a later genetic analysis, and the association was replicated in an independent cohort. In this cohort, only TCR beta chains were sequenced, and detectable features were limited by the absence of alpha or paired-chain data. In an earlier analysis of several hundred of the donors, most TCR beta V segments were observed in productive rearrangements about 90% or about 30% of the time, broadly matching IMGT annotations. Because counts were too low, around 18 rarely observed V segments, including chromosome 9 orphons, were left out of the earlier analysis of 587 of the donors. In a later analysis, TCR association rates were found to vary across HLA loci, with the most associated TCRs seen for DRB1 alleles and the fewest for HLA-C alleles.

The source of this sequence is a woman in her forties in good health and CMV-seropositive. The rearranged segments are TRBV5-4 and TRBJ1-3; 10 nucleotides in the junction match TRBD1. The source material was PBMCs. The CDR3 has the sequence CASSSVPGQGRLTGNTIYF. At the DNA level, the sequence is TGTGCCAGCAGCTCAGTGCCGGGACAGGGGAGGTTGACTGGAAACACCATATATTTT.